The present entry profiles one TCR beta chain with its context. This CDR3 spans 16 amino acids. The germline V gene has CDR1 MDHEN and CDR2 SYDVKM. V lost 5 bases and J 0 bases, leaving 14 bases between the germline ends. Only in-frame clones appear in the TCRdb table, and some are missing; sequencing was by immunoSEQ multiplex PCR. Of approximately 290,000 clones listed, 87% were seen once; the top ten hold about 2%. These data come from a study of blood T cell repertoires in COVID-19. The chain joins TRBV28 to TRBJ1-5; TRBD1 might be the D (6 bases). Input material: peripheral blood. This receptor was taken from a man younger than 35 with active or convalescent COVID-19. The DNA for the CDR3 is TGTGCCAGCAGTCGCTTGGACAGCCATAGCAATCAGCCCCAGCATTTT. It encodes CASSRLDSHSNQPQHF.